Presented here are 15 T cell receptor beta chains from one specimen sequenced in a study of blood T cell repertoires in COVID-19. Measured with immunoSEQ multiplex PCR; TCRdb has only the in-frame clones, and not every one. The sample consists of around 200,000 clones, roughly 86% of them appearing once. Specimen: peripheral blood. The source of these receptors is a man between 18 and 35 years old with active or convalescent COVID-19.

Only a few counts were recorded for this clone. The gene calls are TRBV7-9 and TRBJ2-5; D remains unclear. Germline V lookup: CDR1 SEHNR, CDR2 FQNEAQ (reference sequence). CDR3 size: 11 residues. Trimming removed 4 bases from V and 3 bases from J, with 3 bases in between. CDR3 amino acids: CASSSEETQYF. The CDR3 DNA follows: TGTGCCAGCAGCTCCGAAGAGACCCAGTACTTC.

J is TRBJ2-1 and V is TRBV3-1 (or the pseudogene TRBV3-2); D might be TRBD1 (6 bases). Trimming took 4 bases from V and 1 from J, leaving 11 bases between them. This CDR3 comprises 15 residues. CDR1 LGHDT and CDR2 YNNKEL come from the germline V gene (reference sequence). CDR3: CASSRDTISYNEQFF. The CDR3 nucleotides read TGTGCCAGCAGCCGGGACACCATTTCCTACAATGAGCAGTTCTTC.

The chain joins TRBV5-1 to TRBJ2-2; D gene ambiguous. With 2 bases removed from V and 7 bases from J, the gap between germline ends came to 3 bases. This CDR3 has 11 amino acids. Germline V gene data show CDR1 as SGHRS and CDR2 as YFSETQ. CDR3 nucleotide sequence: TGCGCCAGCAGCTTCGGCGGGGAGCTGTTTTTT. Translated, it gives CASSFGGELFF.

This clone was seen just once. The rearrangement joins TRBV28 to TRBJ1-2; D remains unclear. The germline V gene encodes CDR1 MDHEN and CDR2 SYDVKM. V lost 7 bases to trimming and J lost 8 bases, with 17 bases between them. This CDR3 spans 13 amino acids. The CDR3 DNA reads TGTGCCAGCAAGAATAGCTTTTTATGGGGCTACACCTTC. Encoded protein: CASKNSFLWGYTF.

This chain connects TRBV2 to TRBJ1-2, with D tentatively TRBD1 (5 bases). The germline V gene has CDR1 SNHLY and CDR2 FYNNEI. Trimming pared 4 bases from V and 4 bases from J, leaving 7 bases between. The CDR3 totals 12 residues. This CDR3 reads CASSGQTYGYTF. The CDR3 DNA reads as TGTGCCAGCAGTGGACAGACCTATGGCTACACCTTC.

The V and J genes are TRBV4-2 and TRBJ2-7, with 8 bases that match TRBD2. CDR1 and CDR2 from the germline V gene are LGHNA and YNFKEQ. V lost 4 bases and J lost 0; bases outside the gene matches: 5. The CDR3 has 15 residues. CDR3 in amino acids: CASSPGGTSSYEQYF. The CDR3 DNA is TGTGCCAGCAGCCCGGGGGGGACTAGCTCCTACGAGCAGTACTTC.

The chain carries TRBV7-3 and TRBJ1-1; TRBD1 matches at 7 bases. The V and J ends lost 5 bases and 5 bases, in that order; junction bases with no gene match: 11. This CDR3 region has 15 residues. Germline V CDR1 and CDR2: SGHTA, FQGTGA. The CDR3 region has the DNA TGTGCCAGCAGCGCTACAGGGGCCGGTGAAACTGAAGCTTTCTTT. Translation: CASSATGAGETEAFF.

V and J are TRBV7-2 and TRBJ2-1; no reliable D call. Germline V gives CDR1 SGHTA, CDR2 FQGNSA. This CDR3 region has 12 residues. Deletions cut 3 bases from V and 7 bases from J, with 7 bases between. The DNA of the CDR3 is TGTGCCAGCAGCTTGTCCAGGAATGAGCAGTTCTTC. Translation gives CASSLSRNEQFF.

V usage is TRBV27 and J usage is TRBJ1-5, with D possibly TRBD1 on 5 matching bases. Trimming cost V 3 bases and J 2 bases, with 11 bases left between them. The CDR3 sequence is 15 residues long. CDR1 is MNHEY, CDR2 SMNVEV, per germline (reference sequence). CDR3 sequence reads: CASSFGGRGNQPQHF. The CDR3 DNA reads TGTGCCAGCAGTTTCGGGGGTAGGGGCAATCAGCCCCAGCATTTT.

The gene calls are TRBV6-5 and TRBJ2-7; TRBD2 matches 7 bases. Germline CDR1 reads MNHEY; CDR2 reads SVGAGI. Losses at the gene ends were 8 bases for V and 6 bases for J; bases not matched to a gene: 7. This CDR3 spans 12 amino acids. The CDR3 spells CASSAGVPEQYF. In nucleotides, the CDR3 is TGTGCCAGCTCTGCGGGAGTACCCGAGCAGTACTTC.

In this sample, this clone turned up many times. J is TRBJ1-2 and V is TRBV5-1; possible D gene TRBD1, 5 bases. Germline V CDR1 and CDR2: SGHRS, YFSETQ. This CDR3 has 12 residues. Trimming pared 0 bases from V and 6 bases from J, leaving 6 bases between. CDR3 loop: CASSLAGNGYTF. The DNA of the CDR3 is TGCGCCAGCAGCTTGGCAGGGAATGGCTACACCTTC.

V is TRBV7-2 and J is TRBJ2-3; 14 nucleotides align to TRBD2. There are 18 residues in the CDR3. V lost 5 bases to trimming and J lost 2 bases; unmatched junction nucleotides: 9. Germline V gene data show CDR1 as SGHTA and CDR2 as FQGNSA. The CDR3 DNA sequence: TGTGCCAGCAGCGACAGGACTAGCGGGGGGCTAGACACAGATACGCAGTATTTT. Protein product: CASSDRTSGGLDTDTQYF.

The V and J genes are TRBV11-3 and TRBJ2-3, with D perhaps matching TRBD1 (6 bases). From germline, CDR1 is SGHNT and CDR2 YENEEA. Trimming took off 3 bases at V and 6 bases at J, with 13 bases between the two ends. The CDR3 totals 14 residues. This CDR3 is CASSLSRGADTQYF. The CDR3 DNA follows: TGTGCCAGCAGCTTGAGCAGGGGCGCGGATACGCAGTATTTT.

This rearrangement joins TRBV12-3 or TRBV12-4 to TRBJ2-7, with D perhaps matching TRBD2 (6 bases). The ends were cut back, 8 bases at V and 2 bases at J, with 13 bases in the middle. The CDR3 runs to 13 residues. The DNA of the CDR3 is TGTGCCAGCTCTCTAGCGTCGACCTACGAGCAGTACTTC. It yields the protein CASSLASTYEQYF.

The V gene is TRBV5-4, the J gene TRBJ2-3, with D possibly TRBD1 on 5 matching bases. The CDR3 spans 13 residues. V was pared by 4 bases and J by 3 bases, with 9 bases between. From germline, CDR1 is SGHNT and CDR2 YYREEE (reference sequence). CDR3 coding DNA: TGTGCCAGCAGCCCCAGGGTTACAGATACGCAGTATTTT. Its translation: CASSPRVTDTQYF.